Listed below are T cell receptor beta chains from one sample, sequenced in a study of cytomegalovirus exposure and HLA in healthy donors. Data came from immunoSEQ multiplex PCR; TCRdb stores just in-frame clones and leaves some out. This sample has about 330,000 clones, with about 90% found just once. Sequenced input: PBMCs. All receptors come from a woman in her thirties in good health and CMV-seropositive. Both conserved end residues are trimmed from each CDR3. Fields, in order: clone size, V gene, J gene, CDR3 protein. Expanded clones get a size class; other rows say once, few or many, or leave the size out.

-,TRBV4-1,TRBJ1-2,ASSQDPGNYGYT
-,TRBV7-6,TRBJ2-3,ASSSYFTDTQY
-,TRBV2,TRBJ2-1,ASKWSMVALEGQF
once,TRBV28,TRBJ2-3,ASGGLAATDTQY
-,TRBV9,TRBJ2-2,ASSVFGNTGELF
-,TRBV15,TRBJ1-4,ATRDRGRTNEKLF
-,TRBV4-1,TRBJ1-5,ASSQDGPDNQPQH
-,TRBV5-1,TRBJ2-1,ASSLDLGGQGIDEQF
-,TRBV5-6,TRBJ2-1,ASSLQAREQF
-,TRBV9,TRBJ1-1,ASSVGYQGSAEAF
-,TRBV5-1,TRBJ2-3,ASGQDFSTDTQY
once,TRBV23-1,TRBJ2-7,AGGGLAGTLSSYEQY
-,TRBV7-2,TRBJ2-5,ASSLAGGSETQY
-,TRBV11-2,TRBJ2-2,ASSLDFGLAANTGELF
-,TRBV19,TRBJ2-7,ASSTSVAGGSNEQY
-,TRBV6-5,TRBJ2-7,ASSYGEGEQY
once,TRBV27,TRBJ2-1,ASTRGGTYNEQF
few,TRBV5-1,TRBJ2-7,ASSLGGRYEQY
-,TRBV6-5,TRBJ1-2,ASRGSGRLNYGYT
once,TRBV19,TRBJ2-7,ASSIGAGGSYEQY
once,TRBV28,TRBJ1-4,ASSLFGRNEKLF
-,TRBV7-2,TRBJ1-2,ASSSGRTLPY
-,TRBV9,TRBJ1-5,ASSERGDRGQPQH
-,TRBV28,TRBJ1-4,ASTTTGGAGEKLF
-,TRBV19,TRBJ2-7,ASSSAYEQY
-,TRBV4-3,TRBJ2-5,ASSQGTSGAKETQY
-,TRBV6-5,TRBJ2-7,ASSRLGPSEQY
once,TRBV7-2,TRBJ1-6,ASSRLANNSPLH
-,TRBV5-6,TRBJ1-6,ASSLRTVSPLH
-,TRBV18,TRBJ2-6,ASSRQGFLLSGANVLT
-,TRBV30,TRBJ2-5,AWSTGQGYLGETQY
-,TRBV30,TRBJ1-1,AWSDRFNTEAF
-,TRBV30,TRBJ1-4,AWSEGTGWREKLF
-,TRBV19,TRBJ2-3,ASSPWTGSTDTQY
-,TRBV5-1,TRBJ2-3,ASSLAGGVSTDTQY
-,TRBV10-3,TRBJ1-5,AIKAGFNQPQH
-,TRBV4-3,TRBJ2-3,ASSRQPILLAATDTQY
-,TRBV10-3,TRBJ2-7,ATGLANSYEQY
-,TRBV27,TRBJ2-6,ASSFAGRPSGANVLT
once,TRBV6-5,TRBJ1-5,ASSYHSNQPQH
-,TRBV7-9,TRBJ1-2,ASSLSDSYGYT
-,TRBV7-7,TRBJ2-2,ASSRQTGELF